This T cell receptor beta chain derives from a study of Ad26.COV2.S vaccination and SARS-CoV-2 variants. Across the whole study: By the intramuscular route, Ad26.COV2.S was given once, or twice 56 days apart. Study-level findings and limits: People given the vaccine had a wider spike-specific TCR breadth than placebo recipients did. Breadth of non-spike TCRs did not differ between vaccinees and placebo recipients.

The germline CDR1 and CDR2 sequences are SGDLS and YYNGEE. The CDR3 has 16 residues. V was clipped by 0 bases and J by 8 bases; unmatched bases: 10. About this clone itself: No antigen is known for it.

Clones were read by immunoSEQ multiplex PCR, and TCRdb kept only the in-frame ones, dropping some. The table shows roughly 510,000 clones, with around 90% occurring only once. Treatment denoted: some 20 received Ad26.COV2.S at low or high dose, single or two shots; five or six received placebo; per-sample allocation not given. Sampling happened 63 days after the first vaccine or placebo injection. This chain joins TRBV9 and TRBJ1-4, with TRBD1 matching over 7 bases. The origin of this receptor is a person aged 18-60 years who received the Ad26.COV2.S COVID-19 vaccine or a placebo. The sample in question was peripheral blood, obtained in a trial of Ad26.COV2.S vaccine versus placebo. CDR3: CASSVDTGDRVEKLFF. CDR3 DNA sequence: TGTGCCAGCAGCGTAGATACAGGGGATCGAGTGGAAAAACTGTTTTTT. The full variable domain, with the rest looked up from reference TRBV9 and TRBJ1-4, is DSGVTQTPKHLITATGQRVTLRCSPRSGDLSVYWYQQSLDQGLQFLIQYYNGEERAKGNILERFSAQQFPDLHSELNLSSLELGDSALYFCASSVDTGDRVEKLFFGSGTQLSVL.